The text below deals with one T cell receptor (beta chain). These data belong to a study of beta chain features in type 1 diabetes. Study-level information: Healthy donors and patients showed comparable age, gender and cell yields.

Expressed TCRB transcripts were sequenced after all isolated RNA was converted to cDNA. About 3.3 million reads, on average, came from each naive, central memory and regulatory T cell sample. Sequencing was performed with immunoSEQ multiplex PCR; in TCRdb, only in-frame clones are kept and a portion is missing. The sample shows around 290,000 clones, under 8.5% of them seen only once. Cell sorting via CD45RO/CCR7/CD25/CD127/CD95/CD27 was performed to obtain CD4+ naive, central memory, regulatory and stem cell-like memory cells. Germline CDR1 reads KGHSH; CDR2 reads LQKENI. CDR3 length: 15 amino acids. V lost 5 bases, J lost 2 bases, and 6 bases stayed unmatched.

The genes are TRBV18 and TRBJ2-5; 9 nucleotides agree with TRBD2. The material sequenced was central memory CD4+ T cells from blood. The receptor's source is a woman aged 18 to 35 in good health. The chain's CDR3 is CASSSRTSEQETQYF. As DNA, the CDR3 is TGTGCCAGCTCATCCAGGACTAGCGAACAAGAGACCCAGTACTTC.